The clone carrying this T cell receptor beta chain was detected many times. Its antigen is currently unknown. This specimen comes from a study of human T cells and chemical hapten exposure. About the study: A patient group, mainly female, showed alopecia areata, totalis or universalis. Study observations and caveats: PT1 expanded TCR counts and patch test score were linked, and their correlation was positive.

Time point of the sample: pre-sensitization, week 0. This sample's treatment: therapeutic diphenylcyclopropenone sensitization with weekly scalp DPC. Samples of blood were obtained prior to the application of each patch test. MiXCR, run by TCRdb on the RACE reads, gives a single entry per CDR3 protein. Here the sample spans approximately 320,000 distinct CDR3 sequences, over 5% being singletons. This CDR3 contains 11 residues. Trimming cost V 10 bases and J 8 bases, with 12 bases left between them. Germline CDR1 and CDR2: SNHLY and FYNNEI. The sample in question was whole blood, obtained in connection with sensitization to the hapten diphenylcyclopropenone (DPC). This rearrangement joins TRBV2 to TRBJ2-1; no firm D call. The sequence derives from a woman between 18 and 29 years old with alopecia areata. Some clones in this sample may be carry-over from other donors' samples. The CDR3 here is CATRSSHEQFF. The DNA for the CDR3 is TGTGCCACAAGGTCCAGCCATGAGCAGTTCTTC.